What follows is one T cell receptor (beta chain) and its context. Its target is not known. The table came from immunoSEQ multiplex PCR; TCRdb's copy has only in-frame clones and leaves some out. The table lists 150,000 or so clones, 85% to 95% of them singletons. The data were taken from a study of graft-versus-host responses after intestinal transplantation. The CDR3 loop spans 19 amino acids. Per the germline V gene, CDR1 is SGHDN and CDR2 is FVKESK. V lost 1 base to trimming and J lost 2 bases, with 23 bases between them. The sequence came from a human donor who received an intestinal transplant. Sequencing used unstimulated CD4+ T cells sorted from spleen or lymph node cells, obtained before intestinal transplant. The gene calls are TRBV14 and TRBJ2-5; D could derive from TRBD1 or TRBD2 (6 bases each). CDR3 in amino acids: CASSQVGPGVVLAQETQYF. Written as DNA, the CDR3 is TGTGCCAGCAGCCAAGTAGGTCCAGGGGTCGTACTAGCACAAGAGACCCAGTACTTC.